Listed here are 21 T cell receptor beta chains from one sample, sequenced in a study of neurological immune-mediated disorders. TCRdb reprocessed the 5' RACE reads via MiXCR and lists one record per CDR3 protein. The table includes about 39,000 distinct CDR3 sequences, 6.5% to 7.5% detected once. Specimen: CD4+ T cells from blood. Receptors were obtained from a man aged 50-60 years in good health.

This clonotype came up many times. This chain joins TRBV6-5 and TRBJ2-6; D may be TRBD1 (5 bases). Germline CDR1 MNHEY, CDR2 SVGAGI. The CDR3 has 17 amino acids. Trimming cost V 0 bases and J 0 bases, with 9 bases left between them. DNA of the CDR3: TGTGCCAGCAGTTACTCGCAGGGAAGCTCTGGGGCCAACGTCCTGACTTTC. Its translation is CASSYSQGSSGANVLTF.

This clonotype has a count of ten or more. V usage is TRBV21-1 and J usage is TRBJ2-5. TRBV21-1 is a known pseudogene. The CDR3 length is 12 residues. DNA for the CDR3: TGTGCCAGCAGCGCCCAACAAGAGACCCAGTACTTC. Translated, it gives CASSAQQETQYF.

The chain joins TRBV5-1 to TRBJ2-1; D call uncertain. The germline V gene encodes CDR1 SGHRS and CDR2 YFSETQ. V lost 4 bases to trimming and J lost 0 bases, with 20 bases between them. This CDR3 comprises 18 residues. CDR3 loop: CASSRKGPDVFSYNEQFF. In DNA, the CDR3 is TGCGCCAGCAGCCGGAAGGGCCCGGACGTTTTCTCCTACAATGAGCAGTTCTTC.

This clonotype appeared many times. The chain uses TRBV5-5 and TRBJ2-3; the match to TRBD2 covers 14 bases. The germline V gene has CDR1 SGHKS and CDR2 YYEKEE (reference sequence). The CDR3 extends over 17 amino acids. Trimming cost V 4 bases and J 4 bases; bases outside gene matches: 8. This CDR3 is CASSTSPGLAGADTQYF. CDR3 nucleotide sequence: TGTGCCAGCAGCACCTCACCGGGACTAGCGGGAGCAGATACGCAGTATTTT.

Ten or more counts support this clonotype. The CDR3 reads CASSPSQPEAFF. CDR3 coding DNA: TGTGCCAGCAGCCCCAGCCAGCCTGAAGCTTTCTTT. The chain has TRBV28 and TRBJ1-1, with D uncertain. The CDR3 loop spans 12 amino acids. With 6 bases removed from V and 6 bases from J, the gap between germline ends came to 11 bases. The germline V gene encodes CDR1 MDHEN and CDR2 SYDVKM.

This clonotype was detected ten times or more. The V call is TRBV20-1, the J call TRBJ1-2; 8 bases are shared with TRBD1. The CDR3 contains 12 residues. The germline V gene has CDR1 DFQATT and CDR2 SNEGSKA (reference sequence). Unmatched junction bases numbered 4, after V lost 6 bases and J lost 4 bases. The DNA of the CDR3 is TGCAGTGCCAGACAGGGGATCTATGGCTACACCTTC. Its translation: CSARQGIYGYTF.

This clonotype was observed many times. This chain links TRBV15 with TRBJ2-5, with unresolved D. Germline V gene data show CDR1 as LNHNV and CDR2 as YYDKDF (reference sequence). The CDR3 spans 15 residues. Between the trimmed V and J ends, which lost 0 bases and 0 bases, there was a span of 8 bases. The CDR3 sequence: CATSRDRRNQETQYF. The DNA for the CDR3 is TGTGCCACCAGCAGAGATCGGCGGAACCAAGAGACCCAGTACTTC.

At least ten counts were recorded for this clonotype. The genes are TRBV5-1 and TRBJ2-1; the D gene is possibly TRBD1 (5 bases). Germline CDR1 SGHRS, CDR2 YFSETQ. V lost 0 bases, J lost 0 bases, and 10 bases lay in between. This CDR3 is built from 16 residues. CDR3 in amino acids: CASSLAPRASYNEQFF. The CDR3 DNA sequence: TGCGCCAGCAGCTTGGCGCCCAGGGCCTCCTACAATGAGCAGTTCTTC.

This clonotype was picked up many times. The chain carries TRBV7-2 and TRBJ2-7; D not certain. This CDR3 contains 11 residues. The V gene's germline CDR1 is SGHTA and CDR2 FQGNSA. V gave up 0 bases and J gave up 6 bases, with 3 bases separating them. In DNA form, the CDR3 reads TGTGCCAGCAGCTTAGCGGGCGAGCAGTACTTC. Protein product: CASSLAGEQYF.

This clonotype was seen repeatedly, ten times or more. V and J are TRBV20-1 and TRBJ2-5; TRBD2 matches 7 bases. Germline V gene sequence: CDR1 DFQATT, CDR2 SNEGSKA (reference sequence). The CDR3 contains 16 residues. V shed 6 bases and J 0 bases; nucleotides not matched to a gene: 13. The CDR3 sequence is CSAQPRDYRNQETQYF. The CDR3 DNA is TGCAGTGCCCAGCCCCGGGACTATCGAAACCAAGAGACCCAGTACTTC.

V is TRBV5-5 and J is TRBJ2-7; 9 positions agree with TRBD1. Germline-derived CDR1 and CDR2 are SGHKS and YYEKEE (reference sequence). Losses at the gene ends were 9 bases for V and 6 bases for J; bases not matched to a gene: 10. The CDR3 has 13 residues. CDR3 nucleotides: TGTGCCACCAACCGGGACAGGGTTGGCGAGCAGTACTTC. Residues: CATNRDRVGEQYF.

This clonotype has only a few counts. The chain has TRBV20-1 and TRBJ1-2; no clear D. The V gene's germline CDR1 is DFQATT and CDR2 SNEGSKA (reference sequence). The CDR3 runs to 16 residues. V was trimmed by 1 base and J by 5 bases, leaving 20 bases between them. CDR3 residues: CSARVIPGWTIYGYTF. For the CDR3, the DNA is TGCAGTGCTAGAGTGATACCCGGATGGACGATTTATGGCTACACCTTC.

This clonotype was seen at least ten times. The J gene is TRBJ2-3, the V gene TRBV20-1; the match to TRBD2 covers 9 bases. Germline lookup yields CDR1 DFQATT and CDR2 SNEGSKA (reference sequence). This CDR3 region has 16 residues. Losses at the gene ends were 1 base for V and 3 bases for J; bases not matched to a gene: 8. The CDR3 DNA is TGCAGTGCTAGAGGGCTAGCGGGATCGAGAACAGATACGCAGTATTTT. It codes for CSARGLAGSRTDTQYF.

This clonotype turned up a few times. The rearrangement uses TRBV20-1 and TRBJ2-7; TRBD1 aligns across 9 bases. V shed 3 bases and J 2 bases; nucleotides not matched to a gene: 5. The CDR3 spans 14 residues. The V gene's germline CDR1 is DFQATT and CDR2 SNEGSKA (reference sequence). The CDR3, as DNA: TGCAGTGCTAGGAAGGGACAGGGCCCCTACGAGCAGTACTTC. Translation gives CSARKGQGPYEQYF.

Ten or more counts support this clonotype. The rearrangement links TRBV6-5 to TRBJ1-5; TRBD1 might be the D (6 bases). V dropped 0 bases and J dropped 5 bases, with 14 bases sitting between them. The CDR3 loop spans 16 amino acids. The germline V gene has CDR1 MNHEY and CDR2 SVGAGI. The CDR3 reads CASSYSRGTEDQPQHF. Written as DNA, the CDR3 is TGTGCCAGCAGTTACTCGAGGGGGACGGAAGATCAGCCCCAGCATTTT.

This clonotype was seen many times. The chain uses TRBV20-1 and TRBJ2-7; D ambiguous. The CDR3 covers 10 residues. V gave up 5 bases and J gave up 6 bases, with 8 bases separating them. The V gene's germline CDR1 is DFQATT and CDR2 SNEGSKA (reference sequence). For the CDR3, the DNA is TGCAGTGCTTCATTTGGCGAGCAGTACTTC. Translating gives CSASFGEQYF.

In this sample, this clonotype turned up many times. The rearrangement uses TRBV4-3 and TRBJ2-3; 10 bases are a match to TRBD2. V trimming: 2 bases; J trimming: 3 bases; junction bases outside the gene matches: 5. This CDR3 spans 16 amino acids. Germline CDR1 and CDR2: LGHNA and YSLEER. Here the CDR3 reads CASSQRSGRGTDTQYF. The CDR3 region has the DNA TGCGCCAGCAGCCAAAGGAGCGGGAGGGGGACAGATACGCAGTATTTT.

This clonotype was seen ten or more times. The rearrangement links TRBV4-1 to TRBJ2-3; D is unresolved. The CDR3 contains 15 residues. Germline-derived CDR1 and CDR2 are MGHRA and YSYEKL. The V and J ends lost 4 bases and 3 bases respectively, with 14 bases between them. The CDR3 region has the DNA TGCGCCAGCAGCCTTCTAGGGCAGAGGACAGATACGCAGTATTTT. Translating gives CASSLLGQRTDTQYF.

Ten or more counts support this clonotype. The chain carries TRBV27 and TRBJ1-1, with 7 bases lining up with TRBD1. CDR3 length equals 18 residues. CDR1 is MNHEY, CDR2 SMNVEV, per germline (reference sequence). J lost 8 bases, V lost 4 bases, and 22 bases had no gene match. The CDR3 reads CASSSTPLVPTGVEEAFF. The CDR3 DNA follows: TGTGCCAGCAGTTCTACTCCGCTGGTCCCAACAGGGGTGGAAGAAGCTTTCTTT.

This clonotype was found a few times. The junction differs from germline at one of its ends, possibly a read error. The chain combines TRBV7-9 with TRBJ2-3, with TRBD2 identical over 10 bases. Germline V lookup: CDR1 SEHNR, CDR2 FQNEAQ (reference sequence). The CDR3 covers 15 residues. DNA for the CDR3: TGTGTCAGCAGCCCCGGGACTAGCGGCACAGATACGCAGTATTTT. Translation gives CVSSPGTSGTDTQYF.

This clonotype occurred many times. The chain employs TRBV6-5 and TRBJ2-3; D is perhaps TRBD1 (5 bases). The V end was cut by 5 bases, the J end by 2 bases, with 17 bases between. CDR3 length: 16 amino acids. Per the germline V gene, CDR1 is MNHEY and CDR2 is SVGAGI. The CDR3 reads CASSIKGYRNTDTQYF. The CDR3, as DNA: TGTGCCAGCAGTATTAAGGGGTACAGAAACACAGATACGCAGTATTTT.